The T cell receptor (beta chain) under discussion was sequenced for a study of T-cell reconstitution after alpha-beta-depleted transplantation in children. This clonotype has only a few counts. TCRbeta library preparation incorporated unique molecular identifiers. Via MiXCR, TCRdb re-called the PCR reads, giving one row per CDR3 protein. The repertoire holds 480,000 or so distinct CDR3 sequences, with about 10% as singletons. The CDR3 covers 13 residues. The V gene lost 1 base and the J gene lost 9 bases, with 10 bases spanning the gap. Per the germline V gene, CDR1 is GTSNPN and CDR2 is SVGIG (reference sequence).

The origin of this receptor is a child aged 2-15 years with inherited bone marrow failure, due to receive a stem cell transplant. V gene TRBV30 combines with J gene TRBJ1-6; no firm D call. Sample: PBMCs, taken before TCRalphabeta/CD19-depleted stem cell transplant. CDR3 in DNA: TGTGCCTGGAGTGCCACCGGTACTTCACCCCTCCACTTT. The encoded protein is CAWSATGTSPLHF.